The 5 T cell receptor beta chains below were found in one sample sequenced in a study of blood T cell repertoires in COVID-19. TCRdb keeps only in-frame clones here, not all; method: immunoSEQ multiplex PCR. The sample has about 280,000 clones; about nine tenths are singletons. The sample taken for sequencing was peripheral blood. The receptors come from a middle-aged man with acute or convalescent COVID-19.

The chain has TRBV10-3 and TRBJ2-7, with TRBD2 matching over 9 bases. CDR1 is ENHRY and CDR2 is SYGVKD in the germline V gene. V was pared by 6 bases and J by 0 bases, with 9 bases of the junction left unmatched. This CDR3 comprises 16 residues. CDR3 region: CAISDDSGGYSYEQYF. Here the CDR3 DNA reads TGTGCCATCAGCGACGACAGCGGGGGGTACTCCTACGAGCAGTACTTC.

The chain couples TRBV7-2 to TRBJ1-5; D call uncertain. The germline CDR1 and CDR2 sequences are SGHTA and FQGNSA. The CDR3 is 13 residues long. V dropped 4 bases and J dropped 3 bases, with 7 bases sitting between them. CDR3 sequence (DNA): TGTGCCAGCAGCTCCCACTCCAATCAGCCCCAGCATTTT. Translated, it gives CASSSHSNQPQHF.

The chain has TRBV5-1 and TRBJ2-5; tentative D call: TRBD1 (5 bases). Between the trimmed V and J ends, which lost 0 bases and 1 base, there was a span of 7 bases. Germline V gene data show CDR1 as SGHRS and CDR2 as YFSETQ. This CDR3 is 14 amino acids long. The CDR3 region has the DNA TGCGCCAGCAGCTTGGAAGGGGTCCAAGAGACCCAGTACTTC. Protein sequence: CASSLEGVQETQYF. Drawing the rest from reference TRBV5-1 and TRBJ2-5, the complete variable domain is KAGVTQTPRYLIKTRGQQVTLSCSPISGHRSVSWYQQTPGQGLQFLFEYFSETQRNKGNFPGRFSGRQFSNSRSEMNVSTLELGDSALYLCASSLEGVQETQYFGPGTRLLVL.

The chain links TRBV5-1 to TRBJ1-2; D may be TRBD1 (6 bases). CDR1 is SGHRS, CDR2 YFSETQ, per germline. Trimming stripped 0 bases from V and 5 bases from J, with 14 bases between. This CDR3 has 15 amino acids. As DNA, the CDR3 is TGCGCCAGCAGCTTGGGGACAGCCGAGATTTATGGCTACACCTTC. It translates to CASSLGTAEIYGYTF.

CDR3 sequence reads: CASSDEGAQPQHF. The CDR3 region has the DNA TGTGCCAGCAGTGACGAGGGAGCACAGCCCCAGCATTTT. This chain links TRBV2 with TRBJ1-5; D not resolved. There are 13 residues in the CDR3. CDR1 and CDR2 from the germline V gene are SNHLY and FYNNEI. Trimming removed 3 bases from V and 7 bases from J, with 10 bases in between.